This T cell receptor (beta chain) was identified in a study of blood T cell repertoires in COVID-19. Study at large: Material from acute and convalescent COVID-19 was sourced from the United States, Italy and Spain. Nucleic acid was either cDNA or gDNA, and it came from T cells, B-cell-depleted T cells, or PBMCs.

This CDR3 has 15 residues. CDR1 and CDR2 from the germline V gene are PRHDT and FYEKMQ (reference sequence). V was pared by 6 bases and J by 4 bases, with 9 bases of the junction left unmatched. Authors' methods: Reference gene primer amplification yielded estimated nucleated cell counts. Sequencing was performed with immunoSEQ multiplex PCR; in TCRdb, only in-frame clones are kept and a portion is missing. The DNA was the basis for D and trimming; V, J and clone size are from that table. The table shows 70,000 to 75,000 clones, with about four fifths occurring only once. The specimen was peripheral blood. This sequence was found in a man between 65 and 79 years old with acute or convalescent COVID-19. The gene calls are TRBV13 and TRBJ2-5, with 9 nucleotides matching TRBD2. CDR3: CASSVASGVGETQYF. CDR3 bases: TGTGCCAGCAGTGTGGCTAGCGGGGTTGGAGAGACCCAGTACTTC.